The clone carrying this TCR beta chain was seen only once. This record belongs to a study of T cell changes during pregnancy in multiple sclerosis. The V and J ends lost 3 bases and 0 bases respectively, with 9 bases between them. Germline V gene lookup returns CDR1 SGHRS and CDR2 YFSETQ. The CDR3 length is 15 residues. The repertoire was sequenced with immunoSEQ multiplex PCR; TCRdb's copy has only in-frame clones and lacks some. The sample lists around 100,000 clones, around 92% occurring once. This rearrangement joins TRBV5-1 to TRBJ1-4; unclear D gene. This specimen was peripheral blood, taken after pregnancy. This receptor was taken from a female donor with multiple sclerosis, enrolled in a pregnancy study. CDR3 coding DNA: TGCGCCAGCAGCTCGAACAGTGCAACTAATGAAAAACTGTTTTTT. Translation: CASSSNSATNEKLFF.